Presented here are 18 T cell receptor beta chains from one specimen sequenced in a study of blood T cell repertoires in COVID-19. Clones were read by immunoSEQ multiplex PCR, and TCRdb kept only the in-frame ones, dropping some. The sample carries roughly 320,000 clones, approximately 84% recorded once. Sequenced: PBMCs or T cells enriched from blood (not recorded which). These receptors were taken from a man aged 25 to 40 who had recovered from COVID-19.

This chain connects TRBV27 to TRBJ2-3, with D perhaps matching TRBD2 (5 bases). V was clipped by 5 bases and J by 4 bases, with 19 bases between them. This CDR3 region has 16 residues. Germline CDR1 and CDR2: MNHEY and SMNVEV (reference sequence). The CDR3 DNA is TGTGCCAGCAGTCCCAACCCTCCCCCGGGGTCAGATACGCAGTATTTT. Translating gives CASSPNPPPGSDTQYF.

The rearrangement uses TRBV28 and TRBJ2-1; 7 nucleotides agree with TRBD1. The CDR3 loop spans 15 amino acids. V shed 6 bases, J shed 0 bases, and the junction held 5 bases outside the gene matches. CDR1 MDHEN and CDR2 SYDVKM come from the germline V gene. DNA for the CDR3: TGTGCCAGCAGCCCGGGACAGATCTCCTACAATGAGCAGTTCTTC. Translated, it gives CASSPGQISYNEQFF.

This chain joins TRBV10-3 and TRBJ1-4; no clear D gene. CDR1 and CDR2 from the germline V gene are ENHRY and SYGVKD. The V end lost 0 bases, the J end lost 0 bases, and 5 bases lay between the germline ends. The CDR3 covers 15 residues. CDR3 in amino acids: CAISESVATNEKLFF. CDR3 DNA: TGTGCCATCAGTGAGTCGGTAGCAACTAATGAAAAACTGTTTTTT.

The genes are TRBV18 and TRBJ2-5; weak D call: TRBD1 (8 bases). Germline CDR1 and CDR2: KGHSH and LQKENI. Trimming pared 3 bases from V and 6 bases from J, leaving 14 bases between. The CDR3 totals 14 residues. CDR3 nucleotides: TGTGCCAGCTCACCGACACAGGGGGGGCAGACCCAGTACTTC. Translating gives CASSPTQGGQTQYF.

This clone was seen a single time. The genes are TRBV7-9 and TRBJ1-4; a weak D match, TRBD1 (5 bases). Germline CDR1 is SEHNR and CDR2 is FQNEAQ (reference sequence). The CDR3 is made up of 17 amino acids. Trimming cost V 0 bases and J 3 bases, with 14 bases left between them. As DNA, the CDR3 is TGTGCCAGCAGCTTAGCAACAAGGGGCGGATCTAATGAAAAACTGTTTTTT. Translated, it gives CASSLATRGGSNEKLFF.

The chain combines TRBV6-1 with TRBJ1-2, with 8 bases that match TRBD1. Unmatched junction bases numbered 0, after V lost 1 base and J lost 2 bases. The CDR3 totals 14 residues. Germline V CDR1 and CDR2: MNHNS, SASEGT. In DNA form, the CDR3 reads TGTGCCAGCAGTGAAGGACAGGGGAACTATGGCTACACCTTC. As protein: CASSEGQGNYGYTF.

This sequence joins TRBV28 and TRBJ2-1, with a possible D match to TRBD2 (6 bases). The CDR3 sequence is 12 residues long. The V gene lost 8 bases and the J gene lost 10 bases, with 15 bases spanning the gap. The germline CDR1 and CDR2 sequences are MDHEN and SYDVKM. The CDR3 coding sequence is TGTGCCAGCGGTCGACTAGACGGCGAGCAGTTCTTC. Encoded protein: CASGRLDGEQFF.

V gene TRBV5-5 combines with J gene TRBJ1-2, with unresolved D. This CDR3 has 13 amino acids. The V gene lost 4 bases and the J gene lost 0 bases, with 7 bases spanning the gap. CDR1 is SGHKS, CDR2 YYEKEE, per germline (reference sequence). CDR3 nucleotides: TGTGCCAGCAGCACGGGATCTAACTATGGCTACACCTTC. Translated, it gives CASSTGSNYGYTF.

V is TRBV19 and J is TRBJ1-1; D is perhaps TRBD1 (5 bases). This CDR3 is built from 15 residues. Trimming took off 7 bases at V and 3 bases at J, with 18 bases between the two ends. Germline assignment: CDR1 LNHDA and CDR2 SQIVND (reference sequence). The chain's CDR3 is CASTPLGGRYTEAFF. CDR3 sequence (DNA): TGTGCCAGTACCCCCCTGGGGGGAAGGTACACTGAAGCTTTCTTT.

This sequence joins TRBV23-1 and TRBJ2-1, with no clear D. TRBV23-1 is marked as an open reading frame, function uncertain. The CDR3 spans 16 residues. The germline V and J ends were trimmed by 0 bases and 7 bases, with 16 bases remaining between them. CDR3 DNA: TGCGCCAGCAGTCAATCTTCAGCCGCGCAACAGAATGAGCAGTTCTTC. It codes for CASSQSSAAQQNEQFF.

V and J are TRBV7-9 and TRBJ2-3, with 7 positions matching TRBD1. There are 15 residues in the CDR3. From germline, CDR1 is SEHNR and CDR2 FQNEAQ (reference sequence). Unmatched junction bases numbered 7, after V lost 5 bases and J lost 2 bases. The CDR3 protein is CASSAGTAHTDTQYF. CDR3 DNA sequence: TGTGCCAGCAGCGCCGGGACAGCGCACACAGATACGCAGTATTTT. The full variable domain, rest sourced from reference TRBV7-9 and TRBJ2-3, is DTGVSQNPRHKITKRGQNVTFRCDPISEHNRLYWYRQTLGQGPEFLTYFQNEAQLEKSRLLSDRFSAERPKGSFSTLEIQRTEQGDSAMYLCASSAGTAHTDTQYFGPGTRLTVL.

The chain has TRBV29-1 and TRBJ2-1, with 10 bases identical to TRBD2. Trimming at V came to 1 base and at J to 8 bases, leaving 2 bases not matched to a gene. Germline V lookup: CDR1 SQVTM, CDR2 ANQGSEA. The CDR3 loop spans 13 amino acids. CDR3 in DNA: TGCAGCGTTGAAGTGGGGACTAGCGATGAGCAGTTCTTC. It yields the protein CSVEVGTSDEQFF.

This chain uses TRBV9 with TRBJ2-3, with a possible D match to TRBD1 (7 bases). This CDR3 is 15 amino acids long. Germline V gene sequence: CDR1 SGDLS, CDR2 YYNGEE. Trimming took off 0 bases at V and 5 bases at J, with 13 bases between the two ends. The CDR3, as DNA: TGTGCCAGCAGCGTAGCGGCGCAGGGGGGAGATACGCAGTATTTT. It codes for CASSVAAQGGDTQYF.

The CDR3 here is CASSEQGAHTDTQYF. In DNA form, the CDR3 reads TGTGCCAGCAGTGAACAGGGGGCGCACACAGATACGCAGTATTTT. V and J are TRBV6-1 and TRBJ2-3; the match to TRBD1 covers 8 bases. J gave up 2 bases and V 2 bases, and 3 bases lay outside the gene matches. The CDR3 runs to 15 residues. Germline CDR1 and CDR2: MNHNS and SASEGT.

The rearrangement joins TRBV5-1 to TRBJ2-2; 8 bases map to TRBD1. After removal of 1 base from V and 5 bases from J, the junction contained 7 bases not matched to a gene. In germline, CDR1 is SGHRS, CDR2 YFSETQ. CDR3 length: 16 amino acids. Here the CDR3 reads CASSLTQGVVTGELFF. The CDR3 DNA reads TGCGCCAGCAGCTTGACACAGGGGGTTGTGACCGGGGAGCTGTTTTTT.

V gene TRBV24-1 combines with J gene TRBJ2-1; 10 bases line up with TRBD1. The CDR3 loop spans 14 amino acids. Losses at the gene ends were 6 bases for V and 6 bases for J; bases not matched to a gene: 4. Germline V lookup: CDR1 KGHDR, CDR2 SFDVKD. The DNA for the CDR3 is TGTGCCACCAGTCGACAGGGGGCGGTCAATGAGCAGTTCTTC. This sequence encodes CATSRQGAVNEQFF.

This clone appeared a few times. This rearrangement joins TRBV5-1 to TRBJ1-4; maybe TRBD1 (5 bases). The V and J ends lost 5 bases and 5 bases respectively, with 7 bases between them. CDR1 is SGHRS and CDR2 is YFSETQ in the germline V gene. CDR3 size: 12 residues. The CDR3 reads CASRGQNEKLFF. The CDR3 nucleotides read TGCGCCAGCAGGGGGCAGAATGAAAAACTGTTTTTT.

J is TRBJ2-5 and V is TRBV15; D unresolved. The length of the CDR3 is 13 residues. With 5 bases removed from V and 5 bases from J, the gap between germline ends came to 12 bases. Germline values: CDR1 LNHNV, CDR2 YYDKDF (reference sequence). The CDR3 bases are TGTGCCACCAGCTATGGGCAACGGGAGACCCAGTACTTC. Residues: CATSYGQRETQYF.